This T cell receptor (beta chain) came from a study of T-cell memory formation after mild COVID-19. In the study overall: Clusters of TCRs were largely donor specific. Study-level points and caveats: For contracting clones, CD4+ ones sat mainly in CM and EM, CD8+ in EMRA. Memory sampled before infection contained some responding clones, suggesting cross-reactive memory joined.

TCRdb analysed the 5' RACE reads with MiXCR anew, one entry per CDR3 protein. The sample holds just over 350,000 distinct CDR3 sequences, over 13% seen once. To note about this clonotype: Its antigen remains unknown.

The CDR3 length is 17 residues. The V segment lost 1 base and the J segment 6 bases; nucleotides outside the gene matches: 5. Per germline, CDR1 SGHVS and CDR2 FNYEAQ. V usage is TRBV7-6 and J usage is TRBJ2-3; 15 nucleotides align to TRBD2. The TCR comes from a man aged 18 to 30 who had mild COVID-19 (a few samples of this study predate the infection). Cell type and time point are not known. Sequenced sample: PBMCs or a T cell subset sorted from them (not recorded which). CDR3 amino acids: CASSLGTSGGARDTQYF. In DNA form, the CDR3 reads TGTGCCAGCAGCTTAGGGACTAGCGGGGGGGCCCGGGATACGCAGTATTTT. Full variable domain (rest looked up from reference TRBV7-6 and TRBJ2-3): GAGVSQSPRYKVTKRGQDVALRCDPISGHVSLYWYRQALGQGPEFLTYFNYEAQQDKSGLPNDRFSAERPEGSISTLTIQRTEQRDSAMYRCASSLGTSGGARDTQYFGPGTRLTVL.